The rows below give T cell receptor beta chains drawn from one sample of a study of response to subunit inactivated influenza vaccine. Via MiXCR, TCRdb re-called the RT-PCR reads, giving one row per CDR3 protein. The data contain a few hundred thousand distinct CDR3 sequences, approximately 14% of them singletons. The sample consisted of PBMCs from blood, taken roughly 13 days after vaccination. The receptor set was obtained from a man in his fifties or sixties who received an inactivated influenza vaccine. The CDR3 runs from the conserved cysteine through the conserved F or W. The order of the fields is CDR3 length, V gene, D gene, clone size, J gene, CDR3 DNA, CDR3 protein. D genes are given only for firm matches. Clone size appears in some rows only: once, few, many, or a class for an expanded clone.

length: 15; V: TRBV4-2; D: -; size: many; J: TRBJ1-1; DNA: TGTGCCAGCAGCCAAGATGGGACGTTAGGCACTGAAGCTTTCTTT; CDR3: CASSQDGTLGTEAFF
length: 16; V: TRBV12-3/TRBV12-4; D: TRBD2; size: -; J: TRBJ2-1; DNA: TGTGCCAGCAGTTACGGACTAGCGGGAGAGGGTAATGAGCAGTTCTTC; CDR3: CASSYGLAGEGNEQFF
length: 13; V: TRBV12-3/TRBV12-4; D: -; size: many; J: TRBJ2-7; DNA: TGTGCCAGCAGTTTATCGGACCTCTACGAGCAGTACTTC; CDR3: CASSLSDLYEQYF
length: 15; V: TRBV6-1; D: -; size: few; J: TRBJ2-7; DNA: TGTGCCAGCAGTGGCAAAACAGGGAGCTCCTACGAGCAGTACTTC; CDR3: CASSGKTGSSYEQYF
length: 14; V: TRBV11-3; D: -; size: few; J: TRBJ2-3; DNA: TGTGCCAGCAGCCGGACAGTGAGGACAGATACGCAGTATTTT; CDR3: CASSRTVRTDTQYF
length: 17; V: TRBV3-1; D: TRBD1; size: -; J: TRBJ2-7; DNA: TGTGCCTCCAGCCAAGAAGGAATCGAAGAGACAGGGCGCGAGCAGTACTTC; CDR3: CASSQEGIEETGREQYF
length: 17; V: TRBV6-5; D: -; size: -; J: TRBJ1-3; DNA: TGTGCCAGCAGTTACTCGGCGTTCAGTGGCTCTGGAAACACCATATATTTT; CDR3: CASSYSAFSGSGNTIYF
length: 11; V: TRBV20-1; D: -; size: few; J: TRBJ1-2; DNA: TGCAGTGCCCAGGACACGCATGGCTACACCTTC; CDR3: CSAQDTHGYTF
length: 14; V: TRBV7-2; D: TRBD1; size: many; J: TRBJ2-7; DNA: TGTGCCAGCAGCCCCCGACAGGGAACCTACGAGCAGTACTTC; CDR3: CASSPRQGTYEQYF
length: 15; V: TRBV15; D: -; size: few; J: TRBJ2-5; DNA: TGTGCCACCAGCAGACGCCGGGAAAACCAAGAGACCCAGTACTTC; CDR3: CATSRRRENQETQYF
length: 16; V: TRBV20-1; D: -; size: many; J: TRBJ2-2; DNA: TGCAGTGCTAGAGATCCTGGAGGGATGCGTTCCGGGGAGCTGTTTTTT; CDR3: CSARDPGGMRSGELFF
length: 16; V: TRBV5-7; D: TRBD2; size: few; J: TRBJ2-7; DNA: TGTGCCAGCAGCCCTGGACTAGCGGGAATCGGCCACGAGCAGTACTTC; CDR3: CASSPGLAGIGHEQYF
length: 16; V: TRBV6-2/TRBV6-3; D: -; size: -; J: TRBJ2-6; DNA: TGTGCCAGCAGTTCAGGTAGGGGTGACGGGGCCAACGTCCTGACTTTC; CDR3: CASSSGRGDGANVLTF
length: 16; V: TRBV25-1; D: -; size: few; J: TRBJ2-7; DNA: TGTGCCAGCAGTGAACCCCAGGAGAGGGACCCCTACGAGCAGTACTTC; CDR3: CASSEPQERDPYEQYF
length: 16; V: TRBV4-2; D: -; size: few; J: TRBJ1-6; DNA: TGTGCCAGCAGCCAAGGTGTCAGCCGAGGGGATTCACCCCTCCACTTT; CDR3: CASSQGVSRGDSPLHF
length: 12; V: TRBV7-9; D: -; size: few; J: TRBJ2-1; DNA: TGTGCCAGCAGCCGGGACATGTATGAGCAGTTCTTC; CDR3: CASSRDMYEQFF
length: 16; V: TRBV19; D: -; size: few; J: TRBJ2-3; DNA: TGTGCCAGTAGTTTCAGCCGGACCTTCCGGGGGGATACGCAGTATTTT; CDR3: CASSFSRTFRGDTQYF
length: 15; V: TRBV7-2; D: -; size: few; J: TRBJ2-2; DNA: TGTGCCAGCAGGCCTCCGACAGGGAACACCGGGGAGCTGTTTTTT; CDR3: CASRPPTGNTGELFF
length: 15; V: TRBV6-5; D: -; size: -; J: TRBJ1-3; DNA: TGTGCCAGCAGTTCCTTGGGGGAGGCTGGAAACACCATATATTTT; CDR3: CASSSLGEAGNTIYF
length: 13; V: TRBV5-1; D: -; size: -; J: TRBJ2-3; DNA: TGCGCCAGCAGCTCCCCAGACAGAGATACGCAGTATTTT; CDR3: CASSSPDRDTQYF
length: 13; V: TRBV6-6; D: -; size: -; J: TRBJ1-2; DNA: TGTGCCAGCAGCCCCGACGGAACCTATGGCTACACCTTC; CDR3: CASSPDGTYGYTF
length: 15; V: TRBV7-9; D: -; size: many; J: TRBJ2-1; DNA: TGTGCCAGCAGGCCTTACAGGGCTGCAAGCAATGAGCAGTTCTTC; CDR3: CASRPYRAASNEQFF
length: 14; V: TRBV12-3/TRBV12-4; D: -; size: few; J: TRBJ1-1; DNA: TGTGCCAGCAGTTTAGGGACAACGAACACTGAAGCTTTCTTT; CDR3: CASSLGTTNTEAFF
length: 18; V: TRBV6-2/TRBV6-3; D: TRBD1; size: few; J: TRBJ2-1; DNA: TGTGCCAGCAGTTGGTACAGGGGGTGGATAAGCTCCTACAATGAGCAGTTCTTC; CDR3: CASSWYRGWISSYNEQFF
length: 16; V: TRBV24-1; D: -; size: -; J: TRBJ2-3; DNA: TGTGCCACCAGTGATTTAAGGGACTGGATCACAGATACGCAGTATTTT; CDR3: CATSDLRDWITDTQYF
length: 13; V: TRBV10-3; D: -; size: few; J: TRBJ1-2; DNA: TGTGCCATCAGTGAGAATCGGGTCTATGGCTACACCTTC; CDR3: CAISENRVYGYTF
length: 12; V: TRBV28; D: -; size: many; J: TRBJ2-3; DNA: TGTGCCAGCAACAAACTAGAGCATACGCAGTATTTT; CDR3: CASNKLEHTQYF
length: 15; V: TRBV7-2; D: -; size: many; J: TRBJ2-3; DNA: TGTGCCAGCAGCTTAGGAGGGGCGGGAAAAGATACGCAGTATTTT; CDR3: CASSLGGAGKDTQYF
length: 15; V: TRBV5-1; D: TRBD2; size: -; J: TRBJ2-3; DNA: TGCGCCAGCAGCATAGGACTAGCGGGGCGACATACGCAGTATTTT; CDR3: CASSIGLAGRHTQYF
length: 17; V: TRBV2; D: -; size: once; J: TRBJ1-1; DNA: TGTGCCAGCAGTGAAGCATTAGGGGCAACCCTGAATACTGAAGCTTTCTTT; CDR3: CASSEALGATLNTEAFF
length: 20; V: TRBV21-1; D: -; size: -; J: TRBJ2-7; DNA: TGTGCCAGCAGCAATGCGACCAGGGAAACGTTGGGAAAGCCGTGCTACGAGCAGTACTTC; CDR3: CASSNATRETLGKPCYEQYF
length: 12; V: TRBV29-1; D: -; size: few; J: TRBJ2-1; DNA: TGCAGCGTCCACGGCGCGAACATTCGACAGTTCTTC; CDR3: CSVHGANIRQFF
length: 15; V: TRBV7-3; D: -; size: many; J: TRBJ2-3; DNA: TGTGCCAGCAGCTTAGACGGATGGAGCACAGATACGCAGTATTTT; CDR3: CASSLDGWSTDTQYF
length: 13; V: TRBV29-1; D: -; size: -; J: TRBJ1-1; DNA: TGCAGCGTTTTCAAGGGGACGGGCACTGAAGCTTTCTTT; CDR3: CSVFKGTGTEAFF
length: 14; V: TRBV7-2; D: -; size: -; J: TRBJ1-2; DNA: TGTGCCAGCAGCTTAGCCGTCGGGAACTATGGCTACACCTTC; CDR3: CASSLAVGNYGYTF
length: 14; V: TRBV27; D: -; size: many; J: TRBJ2-5; DNA: TGTGCCAGCAGTTTATTGGGATCAGGGGAGACCCAGTACTTC; CDR3: CASSLLGSGETQYF
length: 15; V: TRBV20-1; D: TRBD1; size: few; J: TRBJ2-2; DNA: TGCAGTGCTAGAATAAGGTCAGGGGGATCCGGGGAGCTGTTTTTT; CDR3: CSARIRSGGSGELFF
length: 17; V: TRBV3-1; D: TRBD2; size: few; J: TRBJ2-2; DNA: TGTGCCAGCAGCCACCTAGCGGGAGGGCCGGGCACCGGGGAGCTGTTTTTT; CDR3: CASSHLAGGPGTGELFF
length: 15; V: TRBV4-1; D: TRBD1; size: -; J: TRBJ2-7; DNA: TGCGCCAGCAGCCAATTCGCGACAGGGGTGGTCGAGCAGTACTTC; CDR3: CASSQFATGVVEQYF
length: 14; V: TRBV24-1; D: -; size: -; J: TRBJ2-3; DNA: TGTGCCACCAGTGGCGGGTCTAGCACAGATACGCAGTATTTT; CDR3: CATSGGSSTDTQYF
length: 15; V: TRBV5-1; D: -; size: -; J: TRBJ2-7; DNA: TGCGCCAGCAGCTTCCAAGGCAGGGGTGGGGACGAGCAGTACTTC; CDR3: CASSFQGRGGDEQYF
length: 14; V: TRBV7-8; D: -; size: -; J: TRBJ1-5; DNA: TGTGCCAGCAGCTTACCGGGATTAGGTCAGCCCCAGCATTTT; CDR3: CASSLPGLGQPQHF
length: 15; V: TRBV5-1; D: -; size: -; J: TRBJ1-2; DNA: TGCGCCAGCAGCAGCTTGGACAGCGCCAGGGATGGCTACACCTTC; CDR3: CASSSLDSARDGYTF
length: 15; V: TRBV15; D: -; size: many; J: TRBJ2-3; DNA: TGTGCCACCAGCAGAGATACTTACGGAGCAGATACGCAGTATTTT; CDR3: CATSRDTYGADTQYF
length: 14; V: TRBV14; D: -; size: few; J: TRBJ1-2; DNA: TGTGCCAGCAGCCAAGGTTGGCAGGCCTATGGCTACACCTTC; CDR3: CASSQGWQAYGYTF
length: 14; V: TRBV20-1; D: TRBD2; size: -; J: TRBJ2-7; DNA: TGCAGTGCGCTACGGACTAGCGGAGTGGGGGAGCAGTACTTC; CDR3: CSALRTSGVGEQYF
length: 16; V: TRBV20-1; D: TRBD2; size: many; J: TRBJ2-7; DNA: TGCAGTGCTAGAGATCTAGCGGGAGGGAGCTCCTACGAGCAGTACTTC; CDR3: CSARDLAGGSSYEQYF
length: 14; V: TRBV12-3/TRBV12-4; D: TRBD1; size: -; J: TRBJ1-6; DNA: TGTGCCAGCAGTGACAGGGACGATAATTCACCCCTCCACTTT; CDR3: CASSDRDDNSPLHF
length: 13; V: TRBV10-3; D: -; size: few; J: TRBJ2-1; DNA: TGTGCCATCAGTGGACAGATTAACAATGAGCAGTTCTTC; CDR3: CAISGQINNEQFF
length: 16; V: TRBV28; D: TRBD2; size: -; J: TRBJ2-3; DNA: TGTGCCAGCAGTTTTCTAGCGGGAGCCAGCACAGATACGCAGTATTTT; CDR3: CASSFLAGASTDTQYF
length: 16; V: TRBV11-2; D: TRBD2; size: -; J: TRBJ2-5; DNA: TGTGCCAGCAGCTTAACGAGCGGGGTATTCCAAGAGACCCAGTACTTC; CDR3: CASSLTSGVFQETQYF